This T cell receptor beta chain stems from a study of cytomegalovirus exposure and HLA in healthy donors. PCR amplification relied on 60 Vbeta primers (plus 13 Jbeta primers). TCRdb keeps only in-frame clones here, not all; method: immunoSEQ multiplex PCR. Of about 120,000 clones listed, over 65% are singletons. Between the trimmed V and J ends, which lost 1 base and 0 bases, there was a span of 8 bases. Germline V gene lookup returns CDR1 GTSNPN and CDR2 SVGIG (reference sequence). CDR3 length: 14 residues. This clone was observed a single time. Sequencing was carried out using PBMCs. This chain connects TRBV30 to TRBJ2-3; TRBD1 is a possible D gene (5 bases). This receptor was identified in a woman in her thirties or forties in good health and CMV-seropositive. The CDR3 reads CAWSEGVSTDTQYF. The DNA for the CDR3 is TGTGCCTGGAGTGAAGGGGTTAGCACAGATACGCAGTATTTT. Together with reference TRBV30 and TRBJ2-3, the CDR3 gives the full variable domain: SQTIHQWPATLVQPVGSPLSLECTVEGTSNPNLYWYRQAAGRGLQLLFYSVGIGQISSEVPQNLSASRPQDRQFILSSKKLLLSDSGFYLCAWSEGVSTDTQYFGPGTRLTVL.